This entry describes one T cell receptor beta chain. The antigen remains unidentified. The PCR was carried out with 60 Vbeta primers and 13 Jbeta primers. TCRdb keeps only in-frame clones here, not all; method: immunoSEQ multiplex PCR. The sample lists some 45,000 clones, roughly half seen once, with about an eighth in the top ten. This sample was included in a study of cytomegalovirus exposure and HLA in healthy donors. Overall study results and limits: V segments that were indistinguishable, TRBV6-2 and TRBV6-3 among them, were omitted from analysis. The listing of 150 or so TCR beta chains classed them as cytomegalovirus-associated. The HLA-A and HLA-B alleles of most subjects were reportedly predicted accurately from TCR beta sequences. Donor immune exposure was known only as CMV serostatus.

Per germline, CDR1 LNHDA and CDR2 SQIVND (reference sequence). This CDR3 is 18 amino acids long. The ends lost 4 bases at V and 3 bases at J; junction bases unmatched: 13. The sequence came from a human donor in good health. The rearrangement joins TRBV19 to TRBJ2-3; TRBD1 matches 10 bases. Sequencing was carried out using PBMCs. In DNA, the CDR3 is TGTGCCAGTAGTACTTTTCTTCTGGGACAGGGGAAGACAGATACGCAGTATTTT. The encoded protein is CASSTFLLGQGKTDTQYF.